This T cell receptor beta chain was documented in a study of blood T cell repertoires in COVID-19. Study as a whole: Donors in the United States, Italy and Spain gave samples during acute or convalescent COVID-19. In each case, the material was cDNA or gDNA derived from T cells, B-cell-depleted T cells, or PBMCs.

As handled by the study authors: Scientists estimated how many nucleated cells there were by amplifying reference gene primers. Some clones are missing from TCRdb's copy, which holds only in-frame ones; the method was immunoSEQ multiplex PCR. That table gives V, J and clone size, and the DNA gave D and trimming. The table includes around 80,000 clones, about 68% detected once. Note on this clone: The junction differs from germline at one of its ends, possibly a read error.

Per germline, CDR1 SGHRS and CDR2 YFSETQ. The CDR3 covers 14 residues. This receptor was obtained from a man aged 50 to 59 with active or convalescent COVID-19. The chain links TRBV5-1 to TRBJ2-3, with 9 bases fitting TRBD1. Specimen: peripheral blood. The CDR3 loop is CASSVTGGTDTQYF. CDR3 DNA: TGCGCCAGCAGCGTCACAGGGGGCACTGATACGCAGTATTTT.